This record looks at one T cell receptor (beta chain) sequence and its context. RNA in amounts of roughly 0.5 to 1 ug was reverse transcribed with random hexamers. A multiplex approach, immunoSEQ multiplex PCR, amplified TCR beta CDR3 across 54 Vbeta and 13 Jbeta. TCRdb called the immunoSEQ multiplex PCR reads again in MiXCR, with one record for every CDR3 protein. The repertoire holds 130,000 to 150,000 distinct CDR3 sequences, with roughly 95% as singletons. These data belong to a study of CD8 T cells in Susac syndrome. With 3 bases clipped from V and 6 bases from J, the junction kept 3 bases outside the gene matches. This CDR3 is 13 amino acids long. Germline CDR1 and CDR2: DFQATT and SNEGSKA (reference sequence).

The chain has TRBV20-1 and TRBJ1-4; 8 bases line up with TRBD1. The sequenced sample consisted of CD4+ T cells from PBMCs. The receptor was isolated from a human donor in good health. The CDR3 DNA sequence: TGCAGTGCTAGTGCAGGGGGCGATGAAAAACTGTTTTTT. Its protein product is CSASAGGDEKLFF.